The 21 T cell receptor beta chains below come from one sample, sequenced in a study of T cell responses to AZD1222 COVID-19 vaccine. The assay was immunoSEQ multiplex PCR, and TCRdb's table has in-frame clones only and misses some. In the table there are 150,000 to 200,000 clones, approximately 94% of which are singletons. This material consisted of peripheral blood, taken on day 0 of AZD1222 vaccination. The receptors were gathered from an adult in good health.

The CDR3 region has the DNA TGTGCCAGCAGCCAAGAACAGGGCGAGCAGTACTTC. Its translation is CASSQEQGEQYF. J is TRBJ2-7 and V is TRBV3-1 (or the pseudogene TRBV3-2); D is possibly TRBD1 (6 bases). The CDR3 is 12 amino acids. The ends were cut back, 0 bases at V and 6 bases at J, with 6 bases in the middle. Germline loops: CDR1 LGHDT, CDR2 YNNKEL (reference sequence).

This chain uses TRBV11-2 with TRBJ1-6; 8 bases align to TRBD1. The CDR3 runs 14 residues. Germline V gives CDR1 SGHAT, CDR2 FQNNGV. J lost 7 bases, V lost 4 bases, and 3 bases had no gene match. The CDR3 nucleotides read TGTGCCAGCAGCTCCTGGACAGGGAATTCACCCCTCCACTTT. Translated, it gives CASSSWTGNSPLHF.

The chain uses TRBV5-8 and TRBJ1-2, with TRBD1 matching over 8 bases. Trimming at V came to 0 bases and at J to 8 bases, leaving 9 bases not matched to a gene. The CDR3 runs to 15 residues. Germline values: CDR1 SGHTS, CDR2 YDEGEE. The DNA of the CDR3 is TGTGCCAGCAGCTTGGCGGACAGGGTTGATCGCGGCTACACCTTC. It is translated as CASSLADRVDRGYTF. The full variable domain, with the rest looked up from reference TRBV5-8 and TRBJ1-2, is EAGVTQSPTHLIKTRGQQATLRCSPISGHTSVYWYQQALGLGLQFLLWYDEGEERNRGNFPPRFSGRQFPNYSSELNVNALELEDSALYLCASSLADRVDRGYTFGSGTRLTVV.

The V gene is TRBV6-5, the J gene TRBJ2-2; possible D gene TRBD2, 5 bases. Trimming took 5 bases from V and 8 from J, leaving 9 bases between them. The CDR3 is 12 residues long. Germline V lookup: CDR1 MNHEY, CDR2 SVGAGI. The CDR3 bases are TGTGCCAGCAGTACTAGTGGGGGGGAGCTGTTTTTT. It is translated as CASSTSGGELFF.

The count of this clone is one. Other DNA sequences from this sample encode an identical CDR3 as well. This chain uses TRBV9 with TRBJ2-7; weak D call: TRBD1 (6 bases). The CDR3 spans 12 residues. Trimming took 0 bases from V and 6 from J, leaving 7 bases between them. Germline lookup yields CDR1 SGDLS and CDR2 YYNGEE. The CDR3 coding sequence is TGTGCCAGCAGCGTAGAAGGGGGCGAGCAGTACTTC. It is translated as CASSVEGGEQYF.

The rearrangement joins TRBV18 to TRBJ1-1; D is undetermined. The CDR3 length is 12 residues. V was cut by 10 bases and J by 2 bases, with 11 bases left in between. Germline V gene lookup returns CDR1 KGHSH and CDR2 LQKENI. Here the CDR3 reads CATSLSNTEAFF. Here the CDR3 DNA reads TGTGCCACTTCTTTGAGTAACACTGAAGCTTTCTTT.

This clone was seen once. The chain carries TRBV7-9 and TRBJ1-1, with 7 bases matching TRBD1. The CDR3 contains 15 residues. The V gene end was trimmed by 7 bases and the J gene end by 4 bases; junction bases not matched to a gene: 12. Germline CDR1 is SEHNR and CDR2 is FQNEAQ (reference sequence). CDR3 sequence (DNA): TGTGCCAGCACCCGGGAAGACAGGGAAGGCACTGAAGCTTTCTTT. Its protein is CASTREDREGTEAFF.

This sequence joins TRBV27 and TRBJ1-1; D is undetermined. The CDR3 is made up of 12 amino acids. The germline V gene encodes CDR1 MNHEY and CDR2 SMNVEV (reference sequence). Trimming took 4 bases from V and 3 from J, leaving 6 bases between them. In nucleotides, the CDR3 is TGTGCCAGCAGTTCCCTTTACACTGAAGCTTTCTTT. Its translation: CASSSLYTEAFF.

The chain couples TRBV10-3 to TRBJ1-2; tentative D call: TRBD1 (5 bases). This CDR3 has 15 amino acids. Trimming stripped 6 bases from V and 6 bases from J, with 20 bases between. In germline, CDR1 is ENHRY, CDR2 SYGVKD. The CDR3 loop is CAIRLGRNRGDGYTF. CDR3 DNA sequence: TGTGCCATCAGACTGGGCCGAAATCGGGGGGATGGCTACACCTTC.

The genes are TRBV5-1 and TRBJ1-1, with TRBD1 identical over 7 bases. With 0 bases clipped from V and 0 bases from J, the junction kept 2 bases outside the gene matches. CDR1 is SGHRS and CDR2 is YFSETQ in the germline V gene. The CDR3 runs to 15 residues. As DNA, the CDR3 is TGCGCCAGCAGCTTGGGCGACAGGGTGAACACTGAAGCTTTCTTT. Translated: CASSLGDRVNTEAFF.

The chain joins TRBV4-2 to TRBJ2-2; a weak D match, TRBD1 (5 bases). The V end lost 2 bases, the J end lost 0 bases, and 10 bases lay between the germline ends. Per the germline V gene, CDR1 is LGHNA and CDR2 is YNFKEQ. The CDR3 totals 16 residues. CDR3 in amino acids: CASSQREQANTGELFF. CDR3 bases: TGTGCCAGCAGCCAAAGGGAACAGGCGAACACCGGGGAGCTGTTTTTT.

The rearrangement links TRBV27 to TRBJ2-7, with 8 bases matching TRBD1. This CDR3 has 14 amino acids. From germline, CDR1 is MNHEY and CDR2 SMNVEV (reference sequence). V lost 5 bases, J lost 3 bases, and 6 bases stayed unmatched. CDR3: CASSVRGQGYEQYF. In nucleotides, the CDR3 is TGTGCCAGCAGTGTCCGCGGACAGGGCTACGAGCAGTACTTC.

V usage is TRBV7-2 and J usage is TRBJ2-5; D perhaps matches TRBD1 (6 bases). The germline gives CDR1 SGHTA, CDR2 FQGNSA. V dropped 3 bases and J dropped 4 bases, with 21 bases sitting between them. The CDR3 covers 17 residues. CDR3: CASSLSGTSLLGETQYF. CDR3 coding DNA: TGTGCCAGCAGCTTGTCGGGGACATCTTTACTGGGAGAGACCCAGTACTTC.

The chain has TRBV6-1 and TRBJ2-1; 8 bases are shared with TRBD2. With 0 bases clipped from V and 3 bases from J, the junction kept 7 bases outside the gene matches. This CDR3 spans 17 amino acids. Per germline, CDR1 MNHNS and CDR2 SASEGT. CDR3 in amino acids: CASSEALSGAFYNEQFF. CDR3 DNA sequence: TGTGCCAGCAGTGAAGCCCTTAGCGGGGCCTTCTACAATGAGCAGTTCTTC.

Written as DNA, the CDR3 is TGTGCCAGCAGCTTAGCGGGGGGGCCTAGAATGAACACTGAAGCTTTCTTT. It yields the protein CASSLAGGPRMNTEAFF. The chain uses TRBV7-6 and TRBJ1-1; weak D call: TRBD1 (6 bases). The V gene lost 0 bases and the J gene lost 0 bases, with 14 bases spanning the gap. Germline CDR1 and CDR2: SGHVS and FNYEAQ. The CDR3 covers 17 residues.

The chain recombines TRBV14 with TRBJ2-7; 12 bases match TRBD1. V lost 1 base to trimming and J lost 11 bases; unmatched junction nucleotides: 3. The length of the CDR3 is 13 residues. Germline V gene lookup returns CDR1 SGHDN and CDR2 FVKESK. CDR3 in DNA: TGTGCCAGCAGCCAAGCCGGGACAGGGGGCGAGTACTTC. This translates into CASSQAGTGGEYF.

V gene TRBV28 combines with J gene TRBJ1-2, with D hard to call. Per germline, CDR1 MDHEN and CDR2 SYDVKM. Trimming cost V 2 bases and J 5 bases, with 12 bases left between them. The CDR3 runs 14 residues. CDR3 in amino acids: CASSLPLTVYGYTF. Here the CDR3 DNA reads TGTGCCAGCAGTTTACCCCTGACGGTATATGGCTACACCTTC.

This sequence joins TRBV6-5 and TRBJ2-2; unclear D gene. The CDR3 is 14 amino acids. CDR1 is MNHEY and CDR2 is SVGAGI in the germline V gene. V was cut by 8 bases and J by 0 bases, with 10 bases left in between. CDR3 protein: CASGGPANTGELFF. The CDR3 region has the DNA TGTGCCAGCGGCGGTCCAGCGAACACCGGGGAGCTGTTTTTT.

The chain uses TRBV19 and TRBJ1-3; D is unclear. V was trimmed by 7 bases and J by 0 bases, leaving 10 bases between them. From germline, CDR1 is LNHDA and CDR2 SQIVND (reference sequence). This CDR3 contains 14 residues. The CDR3 reads CASTYSFSGNTIYF. The CDR3 nucleotides are TGTGCCAGTACTTACAGCTTCTCTGGAAACACCATATATTTT. Full variable domain (rest looked up from reference TRBV19 and TRBJ1-3): DGGITQSPKYLFRKEGQNVTLSCEQNLNHDAMYWYRQDPGQGLRLIYYSQIVNDFQKGDIAEGYSVSREKKESFPLTVTSAQKNPTAFYLCASTYSFSGNTIYFGEGSWLTVV.

The V and J genes are TRBV20-1 and TRBJ2-5; D gene uncertain. Germline V lookup: CDR1 DFQATT, CDR2 SNEGSKA (reference sequence). The CDR3 covers 11 residues. Trimming cost V 6 bases and J 5 bases, with 10 bases left between them. Here the CDR3 DNA reads TGCAGTGCAAATGGCGGTGAGACCCAGTACTTC. Its translation is CSANGGETQYF.

The chain uses TRBV29-1 and TRBJ1-4; D is uncertain. CDR3 length: 11 amino acids. Germline values: CDR1 SQVTM, CDR2 ANQGSEA. V dropped 0 bases and J dropped 4 bases, with 0 bases sitting between them. CDR3 coding DNA: TGCAGCGTTGAAGATAATGAAAAACTGTTTTTT. Protein product: CSVEDNEKLFF.